This T cell receptor beta chain stems from a study of graft-versus-host responses after intestinal transplantation. Turning to the study itself: Each of the recipients got a multivisceral, liver-intestinal, or isolated intestinal transplant. Once they had received anti-thymocyte globulin induction, all recipients took tacrolimus and steroids for approximately three years.

The data were produced by immunoSEQ multiplex PCR, yet TCRdb's version contains in-frame clones alone and is incomplete. The sample includes some 48,000 clones, roughly 95% seen only once; the top ten take around 0.21%. Notes on the study in general: Recipient-marrow GvH clones were detected, some having first appeared in ileum or blood.

On this clone itself: Its cognate antigen is unknown.

The CDR3 contains 15 residues. Per the germline V gene, CDR1 is MGHRA and CDR2 is YSYEKL. V gave up 0 bases and J gave up 7 bases, with 10 bases separating them. This clonotype was sampled from a human donor who was the organ donor for an intestinal transplant. This material consisted of unstimulated CD8+ T cells sorted from spleen or lymph node cells, taken before transplant. The chain recombines TRBV4-1 with TRBJ1-6, with a weak D call TRBD1 (5 bases). CDR3 in amino acids: CASSQDVGGNSPLHF. In DNA form, the CDR3 reads TGCGCCAGCAGCCAAGATGTGGGGGGGAATTCACCCCTCCACTTT.